The 22 T cell receptor beta chains below all came from one sample that was sequenced in a study of immune evolution from preneoplasia to lung adenocarcinoma. The table came from immunoSEQ multiplex PCR; TCRdb's copy has only in-frame clones and leaves some out. The sample lists fewer than 2,000 clones, around a fifth occurring once. Sample: FFPE invasive lung adenocarcinoma tissue. These receptors were collected from a person aged 45 to 69 with lung adenocarcinoma.

The sample holds a few counts of this clone. V and J are TRBV20-1 and TRBJ1-1, with 7 bases matching TRBD1. Per the germline V gene, CDR1 is DFQATT and CDR2 is SNEGSKA (reference sequence). This CDR3 region has 11 residues. V was pared by 5 bases and J by 4 bases, with 1 base of the junction left unmatched. CDR3 DNA: TGCAGTGCTCACAGGGGCACTGAAGCTTTCTTT. Translated: CSAHRGTEAFF.

This clone was observed a few times. The chain combines TRBV4-2 with TRBJ1-1; a possible D gene is TRBD1 (6 bases). V shed 5 bases and J shed 3 bases, with 13 bases lying between them. The CDR3 loop spans 14 amino acids. Looked up from germline, CDR1 is LGHNA and CDR2 is YNFKEQ. The CDR3 DNA follows: TGTGCCAGCAGCTCATCTTCAGGGGACACTGAAGCTTTCTTT. Translation: CASSSSSGDTEAFF.

This rearrangement joins TRBV6-1 to TRBJ1-2, with 8 positions matching TRBD1. Germline values: CDR1 MNHNS, CDR2 SASEGT. This CDR3 is 14 amino acids long. With V trimmed by 9 bases and J by 4 bases, 10 bases remained unmatched. CDR3 DNA: TGTGCCAGTACCGAAACCGGGACAGGCTATGGCTACACCTTC. Translating it yields CASTETGTGYGYTF.

The chain links TRBV2 to TRBJ2-7, with TRBD2 identical over 9 bases. V shed 5 bases, J shed 5 bases, and the junction held 7 bases outside the gene matches. Germline V gene sequence: CDR1 SNHLY, CDR2 FYNNEI. CDR3 size: 14 residues. The CDR3 loop reads CASSNSGSFDEQYF. The CDR3 nucleotides are TGTGCCAGCAGTAATAGCGGGAGTTTCGACGAGCAGTACTTC.

This clone was seen only a few times. The CDR3: CATLVGTGGNGELFF. The CDR3 DNA follows: TGTGCCACTCTAGTCGGAACAGGAGGTAACGGGGAGCTGTTTTTT. The chain is built from TRBV19 and TRBJ2-2, with D perhaps TRBD1 or TRBD2 (5 bases each). The length of the CDR3 is 15 residues. The germline V gene encodes CDR1 LNHDA and CDR2 SQIVND (reference sequence). Between the trimmed V and J ends, which lost 10 bases and 7 bases, there was a span of 22 bases.

Only a few counts were recorded for this clone. An end of the junction differs from the germline gene, which may be a read error. The chain has TRBV18 and TRBJ2-5; D gene ambiguous. There are 15 residues in the CDR3. Germline lookup yields CDR1 KGHSH and CDR2 LQKENI. The CDR3 DNA reads as TGTGCCAGCTCATCACCCCTGGGCTTCCAAGAGACCCAGTACTTC. Protein product: CASSSPLGFQETQYF.

This chain joins TRBV19 and TRBJ2-3, with D hard to call. Germline-derived CDR1 and CDR2 are LNHDA and SQIVND (reference sequence). The V and J ends lost 6 bases and 2 bases respectively, with 0 bases between them. The CDR3 is 10 residues long. Here the CDR3 reads CASSTDTQYF. The CDR3 nucleotides are TGTGCCAGTAGCACAGATACGCAGTATTTT.

This clone was seen a few times. The V gene is TRBV4-1, the J gene TRBJ1-5, with no clear D. V lost 0 bases and J lost 6, with 12 bases in between. Germline V gene data show CDR1 as MGHRA and CDR2 as YSYEKL. The length of the CDR3 is 15 residues. CDR3 in DNA: TGCGCCAGCAGCCAAGAGTCGAAGGGAGGTCAGCCCCAGCATTTT. Translating it yields CASSQESKGGQPQHF.

This chain joins TRBV4-2 and TRBJ2-3; no definite D call. The V and J ends lost 1 base and 4 bases respectively, with 15 bases between them. Germline V CDR1 and CDR2: LGHNA, YNFKEQ. The CDR3 sequence is 16 residues long. The CDR3: CASSQVSIIMSDTQYF. CDR3 bases: TGTGCCAGCAGCCAAGTCTCAATTATTATGTCAGATACGCAGTATTTT.

This rearrangement joins TRBV5-5 to TRBJ1-4, with TRBD1 identical over 10 bases. This CDR3 region has 14 residues. Germline-derived CDR1 and CDR2 are SGHKS and YYEKEE (reference sequence). V was clipped by 4 bases and J by 5 bases; unmatched bases: 2. The CDR3 bases are TGTGCCAGCAGCCGGGACAGGGGAAATGAAAAACTGTTTTTT. This gives the protein CASSRDRGNEKLFF.

Only a few counts were recorded for this clone. V usage is TRBV5-1 and J usage is TRBJ2-7, with a possible D match to TRBD2 (5 bases). Germline V gene data show CDR1 as SGHRS and CDR2 as YFSETQ. V was pared by 1 base and J by 4 bases, with 12 bases between. This CDR3 is 14 amino acids long. Written as DNA, the CDR3 is TGCGCCAGCAGCTTGAGGGCAGAGGGATACGAGCAGTACTTC. This sequence encodes CASSLRAEGYEQYF.

In this sample, this clone turned up a few times. The chain couples TRBV15 to TRBJ2-6; TRBD2 agrees at 11 bases. Germline V gene data show CDR1 as LNHNV and CDR2 as YYDKDF (reference sequence). The CDR3 totals 17 residues. The V and J ends lost 3 bases and 0 bases, in that order; junction bases with no gene match: 1. For the CDR3, the DNA is TGTGCCACCAGCAGGGGGACTAGCGGCTCTGGGGCCAACGTCCTGACTTTC. Protein product: CATSRGTSGSGANVLTF.

The genes are TRBV7-2 and TRBJ2-1; 8 bases are a match to TRBD2. Losses at the gene ends were 1 base for V and 4 bases for J; bases not matched to a gene: 3. This CDR3 has 15 residues. In germline, CDR1 is SGHTA, CDR2 FQGNSA. CDR3 region: CASSLDGRGYNEQFF. Written as DNA, the CDR3 is TGTGCCAGCAGCTTAGACGGGAGGGGGTACAATGAGCAGTTCTTC.

In its sample, this clone was seen a few times. The chain links TRBV14 to TRBJ2-7; D is possibly TRBD1 (5 bases). V lost 0 bases, J lost 0 bases, and 15 bases lay in between. This CDR3 region has 17 residues. CDR1 SGHDN and CDR2 FVKESK come from the germline V gene. The CDR3 DNA reads as TGTGCCAGCAGCCAAGACCCTAGGACAAGCAGCTCCTACGAGCAGTACTTC. Residues: CASSQDPRTSSSYEQYF.

Here the CDR3 DNA reads TGTGCCAGCGGCTTCGATCTCGAGCAGTACTTC. Residues: CASGFDLEQYF. V gene TRBV9 combines with J gene TRBJ2-7, with D hard to call. Trimming removed 7 bases at V and 6 bases at J, with 11 bases between. This CDR3 contains 11 residues. Germline loops: CDR1 SGDLS, CDR2 YYNGEE.

This clone showed up just a few times. This rearrangement joins TRBV14 to TRBJ2-4; 7 positions agree with TRBD1. This CDR3 is built from 16 residues. The V and J ends lost 4 bases and 0 bases, in that order; junction bases with no gene match: 6. CDR1 and CDR2 (germline): SGHDN, FVKESK. Written as DNA, the CDR3 is TGTGCCAGCAGCCCAGGACAGGCACTAGCCAAAAACATTCAGTACTTC. Encoded protein: CASSPGQALAKNIQYF.

The chain employs TRBV5-1 and TRBJ2-7; D gene uncertain. Germline assignment: CDR1 SGHRS and CDR2 YFSETQ. The V gene lost 5 bases and the J gene lost 7 bases, with 16 bases spanning the gap. The CDR3 extends over 13 amino acids. In nucleotides, the CDR3 is TGCGCCAGCAGTTCCACGAACCTTCGGGAGCAGTACTTC. Protein: CASSSTNLREQYF.

This clone appeared a few times. The genes are TRBV14 and TRBJ2-3, with 9 bases aligning to TRBD2. Germline V gene sequence: CDR1 SGHDN, CDR2 FVKESK. The CDR3 totals 19 residues. V lost 2 bases, J lost 1 base, and 13 bases stayed unmatched. The CDR3 reads CASSQPGLAGVRGTDTQYF. In DNA, the CDR3 is TGTGCCAGCAGCCAACCGGGATTAGCGGGAGTTCGAGGCACAGATACGCAGTATTTT.

The chain is built from TRBV4-1 and TRBJ1-4, with D perhaps matching TRBD1 (6 bases). Trimming cost V 0 bases and J 5 bases, with 13 bases left between them. Germline V gene lookup returns CDR1 MGHRA and CDR2 YSYEKL. This CDR3 comprises 16 residues. CDR3 sequence: CASSQDRYRANEKLFF. CDR3 sequence (DNA): TGCGCCAGCAGCCAAGACCGGTACAGGGCAAATGAAAAACTGTTTTTT.

V usage is TRBV27 and J usage is TRBJ2-2, with TRBD1 matching over 8 bases. The CDR3 totals 13 residues. Germline V gene data show CDR1 as MNHEY and CDR2 as SMNVEV (reference sequence). The junction had 1 base not matched to a gene; V was cut back by 4 bases and J by 6 bases. The CDR3 DNA reads as TGTGCCAGCAGTTCGGACAGGGCCGGGGAGCTGTTTTTT. Its protein product is CASSSDRAGELFF.

The sample holds a few counts of this clone. This chain joins TRBV5-8 and TRBJ2-3, with no clear D. The length of the CDR3 is 15 residues. Trimming left V 1 base short and J 0 bases short, with 9 bases between. Germline-derived CDR1 and CDR2 are SGHTS and YDEGEE. The DNA for the CDR3 is TGTGCCAGCAGCTTGACTGAAGATAGCACAGATACGCAGTATTTT. This gives the protein CASSLTEDSTDTQYF.

This clone came up a few times. This sequence joins TRBV2 and TRBJ1-1, with D unclear. The CDR3 consists of 13 residues. The germline V gene encodes CDR1 SNHLY and CDR2 FYNNEI. Trimming stripped 6 bases from V and 1 base from J, with 9 bases between. The CDR3 reads CASRRLQNTEAFF. DNA of the CDR3: TGTGCCAGCAGGAGACTGCAGAACACTGAAGCTTTCTTT. The full variable domain, in which reference TRBV2 and TRBJ1-1 provide the parts outside the CDR3, is EPEVTQTPSHQVTQMGQEVILRCVPISNHLYFYWYRQILGQKVEFLVSFYNNEISEKSEIFDDQFSVERPDGSNFTLKIRSTKLEDSAMYFCASRRLQNTEAFFGQGTRLTVV.